This T cell receptor beta chain emerged from a study of CD8+ T cells in alopecia areata. Overall study context: Among treated patients, severity was scored by affected scalp area percentage.

Note on this clone: Its antigen is currently unknown.

Treatment reported: oral pan-JAK inhibitor, 5-10 mg twice daily. Extracted RNA was reverse transcribed, and the resulting cDNA served as sequencing template. The assay was immunoSEQ multiplex PCR, and TCRdb's table has in-frame clones only and misses some. Here the sample spans some 210,000 clones, more than 60% being singletons. J was trimmed by 5 bases and V by 0 bases; bases with no gene match: 12. The CDR3 has 17 amino acids. Germline CDR1 SGHDN, CDR2 FVKESK. Findings and caveats of the study: Tofacitinib significantly reduced both scalp clonality and expanded CD8+ clones among the top 100. The presence of one nonresponder keeps the tie between baseline CD8+ expansion and response uncertain. The study also sequences resident alphabeta T cells of normal skin in scalp samples.

The chain links TRBV14 to TRBJ1-2; 7 bases align to TRBD1. Sequences were derived from CD4+ T cells sorted from blood, sampled at approximately week 42, from a patient treated with tofacitinib. This TCR was recovered from a human donor with alopecia areata. CDR3 sequence (DNA): TGTGCCAGCAGCCAAGATACGGGCAGAGAGGGGGCATATGGCTACACCTTC. This gives the protein CASSQDTGREGAYGYTF.